This T cell receptor (beta chain) emerged from a study of cytomegalovirus exposure and HLA in healthy donors. Study details: The 130 or so validation repertoires, a later analysis reported, used the same platform as the 666 first-cohort repertoires. The study, taken as a whole, reports: Most TCR sequences were uncommon, yet certain public TCRs appeared in many donors. Cytomegalovirus association was listed for about 160 TCR beta chains.

The study drew the donors from its roughly 120-subject validation cohort, separate from the approximately 700-subject first cohort. Germline loops: CDR1 SGHTA, CDR2 FQGTGA. The CDR3 contains 15 residues. V gave up 6 bases and J gave up 1 base, with 15 bases separating them. The method was immunoSEQ multiplex PCR; TCRdb's version includes in-frame clones alone and lacks a portion of them. In the table there are 90,000 or so clones, around 85% of which are singletons. About this clone itself: Its antigen remains unidentified.

The receptor was derived from a man between 18 and 29 years old in good health and CMV-seropositive. The chain recombines TRBV7-3 with TRBJ1-1, with D maybe TRBD1 (6 bases). The sample taken for sequencing was PBMCs. The CDR3 sequence is CASSPTGTRNTEAFF. In nucleotides, the CDR3 is TGTGCCAGCAGTCCAACCGGGACAAGGAACACTGAAGCTTTCTTT.